These 9 T cell receptor beta chains came from one sample sequenced in a study of persistence of HIV-infected CD4 T cells. Cells were stimulated nonspecifically with anti-CD3/anti-CD28 magnetic beads. Sorting selected CD4+ T cells upregulating both CD40 ligand and CD69. Antigens of these TCRs are unknown. Sequencing used immunoSEQ version 4 in survey mode. Clones were sequenced by immunoSEQ multiplex PCR, and TCRdb holds only the in-frame ones, with some missing. The sample records 35,000 to 55,000 clones, around 92% being singletons. The source was CD4+ T cells sorted from PBMCs after roughly 19-hour stimulation, collected from a patient who received antiretroviral therapy. The source of these receptors is an adult man with HIV who was CMV-seropositive.

The chain recombines TRBV28 with TRBJ2-7; D not resolved. This CDR3 is 12 amino acids long. The V end lost 1 base, the J end lost 7 bases, and 8 bases lay between the germline ends. Germline lookup yields CDR1 MDHEN and CDR2 SYDVKM. The CDR3 DNA is TGTGCCAGCAGTTTATCAAGAAGAGAGCAGTACTTC. This encodes CASSLSRREQYF.

The gene calls are TRBV10-3 and TRBJ1-6; no firm D call. This CDR3 is 13 amino acids long. V shed 3 bases and J shed 6 bases, with 6 bases lying between them. The germline CDR1 and CDR2 sequences are ENHRY and SYGVKD. The CDR3 here is CAISELGNSPLHF. The CDR3 DNA sequence: TGTGCCATCAGTGAATTAGGTAATTCACCCCTCCACTTT.

The J gene is TRBJ2-1, the V gene TRBV11-3; D possibly corresponds to TRBD1 (5 bases). Per germline, CDR1 SGHNT and CDR2 YENEEA. V lost 0 bases to trimming and J lost 1 base, with 7 bases between them. The CDR3 is made up of 15 amino acids. In nucleotides, the CDR3 is TGTGCCAGCAGCTTAGATCAGGGATCCTACAATGAGCAGTTCTTC. The encoded protein is CASSLDQGSYNEQFF.

The chain carries TRBV29-1 and TRBJ2-7, with 7 positions matching TRBD2. J lost 6 bases, V lost 2 bases, and 4 bases had no gene match. Germline V gene lookup returns CDR1 SQVTM and CDR2 ANQGSEA. The CDR3 has 12 residues. The CDR3 loop reads CSVERLAGEQYF. The CDR3 DNA is TGCAGCGTTGAAAGACTAGCCGGCGAGCAGTACTTC.

This chain links TRBV2 with TRBJ2-1; no definite D call. Germline V CDR1 and CDR2: SNHLY, FYNNEI. Trimming removed 2 bases from V and 7 bases from J, with 9 bases in between. The CDR3 consists of 13 residues. CDR3 residues: CASSELGSNEQFF. For the CDR3, the DNA is TGTGCCAGCAGTGAATTAGGCAGTAATGAGCAGTTCTTC.

The chain employs TRBV5-1 and TRBJ1-1; 10 nucleotides match TRBD1. The J segment lost 3 bases and the V segment lost 0 bases, leaving 5 bases of the junction unmatched. The CDR3 has 16 residues. Germline-derived CDR1 and CDR2 are SGHRS and YFSETQ. The DNA of the CDR3 is TGCGCCAGCAGCTTGGGGCTCGGACAGGGGGACACTGAAGCTTTCTTT. This translates into CASSLGLGQGDTEAFF.

The V and J genes are TRBV27 and TRBJ1-5; perhaps TRBD1 as D (5 bases). The germline V gene encodes CDR1 MNHEY and CDR2 SMNVEV (reference sequence). Trimming pared 2 bases from V and 3 bases from J, leaving 8 bases between. CDR3 length: 14 amino acids. In nucleotides, the CDR3 is TGTGCCAGCAGTTTACGGGGCCCCAATCAGCCCCAGCATTTT. Translation: CASSLRGPNQPQHF.

The chain joins TRBV7-8 to TRBJ1-6; D gene ambiguous. Germline V CDR1 and CDR2: SGHVS, FQNEAQ. The CDR3 consists of 13 residues. The germline V and J ends were trimmed by 5 bases and 8 bases, with 10 bases remaining between them. CDR3 nucleotides: TGTGCCAGCAGCCGGGTCTGGGATTCACCCCTCCACTTT. As protein: CASSRVWDSPLHF.

On this clone: The junction does not match germline at one end; this may be a read error. The chain links TRBV24-1 to TRBJ2-5; D not certain. CDR3 size: 16 residues. CDR1 is KGHDR and CDR2 is SFDVKD in the germline V gene. The DNA of the CDR3 is TGTGCCACCAGTGATCCCCGGCCTGACCTTCAAGGGACCCAGTACTTC. Translated, it gives CATSDPRPDLQGTQYF.